A few counts support the clone carrying this T cell receptor (beta chain). Peripheral blood genomic DNA, not sorted cells or RNA, was the template. The germline V gene has CDR1 KGHSH and CDR2 LQKENI. The CDR3 has 15 residues. V gave up 4 bases and J gave up 2 bases; unmatched junction bases: 5. The sample is drawn from a study of T cell repertoires in aging, cancer and after chemotherapy. TRB rearrangements spanning V, D and J were amplified using mixed TRB-A/B primers. Each CDR3 protein is one row after TCRdb ran MiXCR on the multiplex PCR reads. The sample yields fewer than 10,000 distinct CDR3 sequences, 30% to 40% seen once.

This receptor was taken from a human donor in good health. V usage is TRBV18 and J usage is TRBJ2-5; 9 nucleotides agree with TRBD1. The sample comprised blood. CDR3 coding DNA: TGTGCCAGCTCACTGCCGGGACAGGGTCAAGAGACCCAGTACTTC. It encodes CASSLPGQGQETQYF.